The rows below give T cell receptor beta chains drawn from one sample of a study of blood T cells in healthy people across ages. A single record per CDR3 protein comes from TCRdb applying MiXCR to the 5' RACE reads. In the table there are over a million distinct CDR3 sequences, approximately 25% of which are singletons. These data were likewise used in another study, on T cells of mothers and their children.

The sequencing input was blood. The receptors were sampled from a girl aged 2 to 10 in good health. Each CDR3 is given with its conserved first and last residue. A D gene is named only where the DNA matches it firmly. The size field is filled for only some rows; it gives once, few, many or a size class.

J | V | size | D | CDR3 | DNA
TRBJ1-2 | TRBV9 | few | . | CASSVGSDRSIRRYTF | TGTGCCAGCAGCGTAGGAAGCGACAGGTCGATTAGGAGATACACCTTC
TRBJ1-5 | TRBV4-2 | . | . | CASSQEGDGYQPQHF | TGTGCCAGCAGCCAAGAAGGGGACGGTTATCAGCCCCAGCATTTT
TRBJ2-1 | TRBV20-1 | few | . | CSARVPRHSPHEQFF | TGCAGTGCCCGCGTACCACGTCACTCCCCACATGAGCAGTTCTTC
TRBJ1-1 | TRBV6-6 | few | . | CASSYKGGGVEAFF | TGTGCCAGCAGTTACAAGGGGGGGGGAGTTGAAGCTTTCTTT
TRBJ2-1 | TRBV14 | . | TRBD2 | CASRTSGDYNEQFF | TGTGCCAGCCGGACTAGCGGGGATTACAATGAGCAGTTCTTC
TRBJ2-1 | TRBV7-6 | few | . | CASSLSPWLGTGNEQFF | TGTGCCAGCAGCTTATCGCCCTGGTTGGGAACGGGCAATGAGCAGTTCTTC
TRBJ1-2 | TRBV5-5 | few | TRBD1 | CASSPTPGQGNYGYTF | TGTGCCAGCAGCCCAACCCCGGGACAGGGGAACTATGGCTACACCTTC
TRBJ2-2 | TRBV20-1 | few | . | CSARDLGAGNTGELFF | TGCAGTGCTAGAGACTTAGGAGCGGGGAACACCGGGGAGCTGTTTTTT
TRBJ2-7 | TRBV20-1 | few | . | CSAQRRGAYEQYF | TGCAGTGCTCAGCGGCGAGGGGCCTACGAGCAGTACTTC
TRBJ2-1 | TRBV5-1 | few | TRBD2 | CASSGGGIRNEQFF | TGCGCCAGCAGCGGCGGGGGGATCAGAAATGAGCAGTTCTTC
TRBJ2-5 | TRBV5-6 | . | TRBD1 | CASSYEGTVGGNF | TGTGCCAGCAGCTATGAAGGGACAGTGGGTGGGAATTTC
TRBJ2-7 | TRBV20-1 | . | TRBD2 | CSAYLAGGSREQYF | TGCAGTGCTTATCTAGCGGGAGGTTCTCGCGAGCAGTACTTC
TRBJ2-7 | TRBV12-3/TRBV12-4 | . | . | CASSLGLASYEQYF | TGTGCCAGCTCCCTCGGTCTAGCTTCCTACGAGCAGTACTTC
TRBJ1-2 | TRBV13 | few | . | CASSLRSGANYGYTF | TGTGCCAGCAGCTTAAGGTCGGGAGCTAACTATGGCTACACCTTC
TRBJ2-1 | TRBV29-1 | . | . | CSVEFGLRTEQFF | TGCAGCGTTGAGTTCGGGCTCAGAACTGAGCAGTTCTTC
TRBJ2-5 | TRBV5-1 | few | . | CASTRVRETQYF | TGCGCCAGTACAAGGGTTCGAGAGACCCAGTACTTC
TRBJ2-1 | TRBV20-1 | few | TRBD2 | CSARDELAGYNEQFF | TGCAGTGCTAGAGATGAACTAGCGGGTTACAATGAGCAGTTCTTC
TRBJ1-5 | TRBV6-1 | . | . | CASGSQVEMPQHF | TGTGCCAGCGGTTCCCAGGTAGAAATGCCCCAGCATTTT